The table lists the clone carrying this T cell receptor beta chain with a few counts. Its matching antigen is unknown. These data come from a study of identical twins. Points from the study as a whole: Fewer insertions marked abundant cord blood beta clonotypes; young adult naive trended weakly, memory not at all.

Via MiXCR, TCRdb re-called the 5' RACE reads, giving one row per CDR3 protein. The sample has 520,000 or so distinct CDR3 sequences; about 20% are singletons. Looked up from germline, CDR1 is SEHNR and CDR2 is FQNEAQ (reference sequence). V was clipped by 1 base and J by 5 bases; unmatched bases: 6. CDR3 length: 15 residues. These data are also associated with another study on T cells expressing NK-cell markers. From that study: It was sorted CD3+CD56+NKG2C+, CD3+CD56+NKG2C- and CD3+CD56-NKG2C+ T cells that supplied the TCR beta repertoires. With respect to HCMV, most of the eight sequenced donors were seropositive, and one was seronegative. Within several experiments, an anti-gamma-delta TCR antibody kept the sorting limited to alpha-beta TCR T cells.

The source is a woman younger than 35 in good health. The specimen sequenced was CD4+ T cells sorted from blood. The chain employs TRBV7-9 and TRBJ2-7, with TRBD2 matching 9 bases. In DNA, the CDR3 is TGTGCCAGCAGCTTAGGGTCTAGCGGGATTGACGAGCAGTACTTC. Its translation: CASSLGSSGIDEQYF.